These T cell receptor beta chains were read from a single sample in a study of Ad26.COV2.S vaccination and SARS-CoV-2 variants. Method: immunoSEQ multiplex PCR; TCRdb's copy keeps in-frame clones and lacks some. Counted here are just under 250,000 clones, roughly 88% occurring once; the ten biggest clones make up around 10%. The sample consisted of peripheral blood, taken in a trial of Ad26.COV2.S vaccine versus placebo. Source of these receptors: a person aged 18 to 59 who received the Ad26.COV2.S COVID-19 vaccine or a placebo. The CDR3 runs from the conserved cysteine through the conserved F or W. Each record gives: J gene, D gene, V gene, CDR3 protein, CDR3 DNA. The D gene is left open where the match is weak.

j_gene: TRBJ1-5
d_gene: NA
v_gene: TRBV24-1
CDR3aa: CATSPGRSNQPQHF
CDR3nt: TGTGCCACCAGTCCTGGGCGGAGCAATCAGCCCCAGCATTTT

j_gene: TRBJ2-7
d_gene: NA
v_gene: TRBV11-2
CDR3aa: CASSLRTAISYRYEQYF
CDR3nt: TGTGCCAGCAGCCTCCGGACAGCTATATCCTATCGGTACGAGCAGTACTTC

j_gene: TRBJ2-3
d_gene: NA
v_gene: TRBV5-1
CDR3aa: CASSLETGEGDTQYF
CDR3nt: TGCGCCAGCAGCTTGGAGACGGGGGAAGGAGATACGCAGTATTTT

j_gene: TRBJ1-1
d_gene: NA
v_gene: TRBV2
CDR3aa: CASKNTEAFF
CDR3nt: TGTGCCAGCAAGAACACTGAAGCTTTCTTT

j_gene: TRBJ1-5
d_gene: TRBD1
v_gene: TRBV5-3
CDR3aa: CARSWTGSNQPQHF
CDR3nt: TGTGCCAGAAGTTGGACAGGGTCCAATCAGCCCCAGCATTTT

j_gene: TRBJ2-1
d_gene: TRBD2
v_gene: TRBV27
CDR3aa: CASSSWTSGRGNEQFF
CDR3nt: TGTGCCAGCAGTTCCTGGACTAGCGGGAGAGGAAATGAGCAGTTCTTC

j_gene: TRBJ1-4
d_gene: NA
v_gene: TRBV15
CDR3aa: CATSMRTASNEKLFF
CDR3nt: TGTGCCACCAGCATGCGGACCGCTTCTAATGAAAAACTGTTTTTT

j_gene: TRBJ2-3
d_gene: NA
v_gene: TRBV14
CDR3aa: CASSRAWGTDTQYF
CDR3nt: TGTGCCAGCAGCCGGGCCTGGGGCACAGATACGCAGTATTTT

j_gene: TRBJ1-1
d_gene: NA
v_gene: TRBV11-2
CDR3aa: CASSLFAGETEAFF
CDR3nt: TGTGCCAGCAGCCTCTTCGCAGGGGAAACTGAAGCTTTCTTT

j_gene: TRBJ2-7
d_gene: NA
v_gene: TRBV6-6
CDR3aa: CASSYDLAWDEQYF
CDR3nt: TGTGCCAGCAGTTACGACCTAGCGTGGGACGAGCAGTACTTC

j_gene: TRBJ2-2
d_gene: TRBD1
v_gene: TRBV4-3
CDR3aa: CASSRDRGATGELFF
CDR3nt: TGCGCCAGCAGCCGGGACAGGGGTGCCACCGGGGAGCTGTTTTTT

j_gene: TRBJ1-2
d_gene: TRBD1
v_gene: TRBV29-1
CDR3aa: CSVDPRGQGRNYGYTF
CDR3nt: TGCAGCGTTGATCCAAGGGGACAGGGCAGGAACTATGGCTACACCTTC

j_gene: TRBJ1-2
d_gene: TRBD1
v_gene: TRBV28
CDR3aa: CASSLQSGQVNYGYTF
CDR3nt: TGTGCCAGCAGTTTACAGTCGGGACAGGTTAACTATGGCTACACCTTC

j_gene: TRBJ1-5
d_gene: NA
v_gene: TRBV19
CDR3aa: CASREGRKHQPQHF
CDR3nt: TGTGCCAGTAGGGAGGGTAGGAAACATCAGCCCCAGCATTTT

j_gene: TRBJ2-1
d_gene: TRBD1
v_gene: TRBV27
CDR3aa: CASSLLTGTGFHEQFF
CDR3nt: TGTGCCAGCAGTTTATTAACCGGGACAGGGTTCCATGAGCAGTTCTTC

j_gene: TRBJ1-6
d_gene: TRBD1
v_gene: TRBV28
CDR3aa: CASSFLDRVQSPLHF
CDR3nt: TGTGCCAGCAGTTTCCTCGACAGGGTGCAGTCACCCCTCCACTTT